These 8 T cell receptor beta chains came from one sample sequenced in a study of graft-versus-host responses after intestinal transplantation. These receptors lack a known antigen. The repertoire was sequenced with immunoSEQ multiplex PCR; TCRdb's copy has only in-frame clones and lacks some. The sample contains about 70,000 clones, roughly 94% of which appear only once. The sample in question was unstimulated CD8+ T cells sorted from spleen or lymph node cells, obtained before intestinal transplant. These TCRs come from a human donor who received an intestinal transplant.

CDR3 nucleotides: TGCGCCAGCAGCCAAGATCGTCGGTGGTGGTATAATTCACCCCTCCACTTT. It yields the protein CASSQDRRWWYNSPLHF. The genes are TRBV4-1 and TRBJ1-6; D uncertain. V lost 0 bases to trimming and J lost 4 bases, with 13 bases between them. Germline V gene data show CDR1 as MGHRA and CDR2 as YSYEKL. The CDR3 is made up of 17 amino acids.

The chain uses TRBV27 and TRBJ1-4, with 8 nucleotides matching TRBD1. V was clipped by 3 bases and J by 6 bases; unmatched bases: 3. This CDR3 has 14 amino acids. Germline lookup yields CDR1 MNHEY and CDR2 SMNVEV (reference sequence). CDR3 coding DNA: TGTGCCAGCAGTTTCACACAGGGGGATGAAAAACTGTTTTTT. Protein sequence: CASSFTQGDEKLFF.

The chain uses TRBV10-3 and TRBJ1-2; TRBD1 is a possible D gene (5 bases). Per germline, CDR1 ENHRY and CDR2 SYGVKD. Trimming left V 8 bases short and J 4 bases short, with 17 bases between. The CDR3 consists of 14 residues. Here the CDR3 reads CAIGGQGRGYGYTF. The CDR3 DNA is TGTGCCATCGGAGGGCAGGGACGAGGCTATGGCTACACCTTC.

The chain has TRBV7-8 and TRBJ1-5, with 8 bases that match TRBD1. Germline trimming cut 5 bases from V and 1 base from J; bases unmatched to any gene: 4. The CDR3 length is 15 residues. CDR1 is SGHVS, CDR2 FQNEAQ, per germline. This CDR3 reads CASSRTGQSNQPQHF. Written as DNA, the CDR3 is TGTGCCAGCAGCCGGACAGGGCAAAGCAATCAGCCCCAGCATTTT.

The chain employs TRBV7-3 and TRBJ2-1; weak D call: TRBD2 (6 bases). Per germline, CDR1 SGHTA and CDR2 FQGTGA. V lost 4 bases and J lost 4, with 11 bases in between. The CDR3 extends over 14 amino acids. For the CDR3, the DNA is TGTGCCAGCAGCTCGGTTGCGGGGTACAATGAGCAGTTCTTC. This codes for CASSSVAGYNEQFF.

The chain couples TRBV6-1 to TRBJ2-1, with 9 positions matching TRBD1. Looked up from germline, CDR1 is MNHNS and CDR2 is SASEGT. V gave up 3 bases and J gave up 4 bases; unmatched junction bases: 7. This CDR3 has 16 residues. Here the CDR3 DNA reads TGTGCCAGCAGTGACCCCGGGACAGGGAGGTACAATGAGCAGTTCTTC. This codes for CASSDPGTGRYNEQFF.

The chain joins TRBV29-1 to TRBJ2-1; D gene unclear. This CDR3 has 13 residues. Trimming pared 4 bases from V and 3 bases from J, leaving 10 bases between. CDR1 and CDR2 from the germline V gene are SQVTM and ANQGSEA. The CDR3: CSVVGINYNEQFF. Here the CDR3 DNA reads TGCAGCGTTGTCGGTATTAACTACAATGAGCAGTTCTTC.

This clone appeared a single time. V usage is TRBV2 and J usage is TRBJ1-2; D is uncertain. Germline assignment: CDR1 SNHLY and CDR2 FYNNEI. Trimming removed 1 base at V and 4 bases at J, with 7 bases between. The CDR3 loop spans 13 amino acids. The CDR3 reads CASSEEQLYGYTF. In nucleotides, the CDR3 is TGTGCCAGCAGTGAAGAACAGCTCTATGGCTACACCTTC.